This T cell receptor (beta chain) is from a study of T cell responses to AZD1222 COVID-19 vaccine. Sequencing used immunoSEQ multiplex PCR; TCRdb keeps in-frame clones, though not all of them. The profile shows some 110,000 clones, 84% of them singletons. V gave up 4 bases and J gave up 0 bases, with 8 bases separating them. The CDR3 totals 15 residues. Per germline, CDR1 SGHRS and CDR2 YFSETQ. This TCR came from an adult in good health. V is TRBV5-1 and J is TRBJ2-6, with D maybe TRBD1 (5 bases). Material: peripheral blood, obtained on day 0 of AZD1222 vaccination. CDR3: CASSPDSSGANVLTF. The CDR3 DNA follows: TGCGCCAGCAGCCCAGACAGCTCTGGGGCCAACGTCCTGACTTTC.